Below, 19 T cell receptor beta chains from the same sample are listed, as sequenced in a study of beta chain features in type 1 diabetes. Study-level results: For Type 1 diabetes patients, all four CD4+ subsets carried TCRB CDR3s that were moderately but significantly shorter.

Of the isolated RNA, all was reverse transcribed, and so the sequenced material was expressed TCRB transcripts. Sequencing was performed with immunoSEQ multiplex PCR; in TCRdb, only in-frame clones are kept and a portion is missing. The table has a few hundred thousand clones, approximately 25% seen once; the top ten hold 0.012%. Antigens for these TCRs are unknown. The sample consisted of naive CD4+ T cells from blood. Receptor source: a woman aged 25 to 39 with type 1 diabetes.

The sample holds a few counts of this clone. The chain combines TRBV2 with TRBJ2-7; 12 nucleotides match TRBD2. Unmatched junction bases numbered 4, after V lost 5 bases and J lost 2 bases. There are 15 residues in the CDR3. Germline assignment: CDR1 SNHLY and CDR2 FYNNEI. CDR3 protein: CASSPTSGRTYEQYF. The CDR3 DNA is TGTGCCAGCAGTCCAACTAGCGGGAGGACCTACGAGCAGTACTTC.

This chain uses TRBV28 with TRBJ2-1; D possibly corresponds to TRBD2 (6 bases). CDR3 length: 12 amino acids. Germline V gene data show CDR1 as MDHEN and CDR2 as SYDVKM. Trimming shortened V by 6 bases and J by 9 bases, and 12 bases separated the two germline ends. The CDR3 DNA reads as TGTGCCAGCAGCCGACAAGCGGGTGAGCAGTTCTTC. The encoded protein is CASSRQAGEQFF.

This clone was counted a few times. The chain carries TRBV7-2 and TRBJ1-5, with a weak D call TRBD1 (5 bases). The CDR3 sequence is 12 residues long. The V gene's germline CDR1 is SGHTA and CDR2 FQGNSA. V was shortened by 2 bases and J by 6 bases, with 5 bases between the two germline ends. The DNA of the CDR3 is TGTGCCAGCAGCTTAAGGGGTCAGCCCCAGCATTTT. It encodes CASSLRGQPQHF.

The chain links TRBV19 to TRBJ1-4; no clear D. Germline V gives CDR1 LNHDA, CDR2 SQIVND (reference sequence). V was clipped by 9 bases and J by 6 bases, with 17 bases between them. The CDR3 covers 14 residues. The CDR3 protein is CASKAQFTHEKLFF. The CDR3 DNA sequence: TGTGCCAGCAAGGCACAGTTTACACATGAAAAACTGTTTTTT.

V gene TRBV6-5 combines with J gene TRBJ1-1; 7 bases map to TRBD1. CDR3 length: 15 residues. The germline V gene has CDR1 MNHEY and CDR2 SVGAGI. J lost 1 base, V lost 2 bases, and 4 bases had no gene match. Here the CDR3 reads CASSYAGTANTEAFF. CDR3 bases: TGTGCCAGCAGTTACGCAGGGACAGCGAACACTGAAGCTTTCTTT.

About this clone itself: One end of the junction does not line up with germline, which may come from a read error. The chain combines TRBV7-7 with TRBJ2-2; 10 nucleotides line up with TRBD2. The CDR3 is 14 residues long. Per the germline V gene, CDR1 is SSHAT and CDR2 is FNYEAQ (reference sequence). CDR3 sequence: CASSLAGASGELFF. CDR3 sequence (DNA): TGTGCTAGCAGCCTAGCGGGAGCGTCCGGGGAGCTGTTTTTT.

This clone was recorded a few times. The rearrangement uses TRBV29-1 and TRBJ1-2, with 7 bases that match TRBD1. Trimming cost V 6 bases and J 7 bases; bases outside gene matches: 11. The CDR3 has 13 amino acids. Germline V gene lookup returns CDR1 SQVTM and CDR2 ANQGSEA. Written as DNA, the CDR3 is TGCAGCGTGGCGAACCGGGACAGTCTTGGCTACACCTTC. It is translated as CSVANRDSLGYTF.

The genes are TRBV7-9 and TRBJ2-1; 7 nucleotides agree with TRBD2. The germline gives CDR1 SEHNR, CDR2 FQNEAQ (reference sequence). Losses at the gene ends were 5 bases for V and 5 bases for J; bases not matched to a gene: 9. CDR3 length equals 15 residues. Here the CDR3 DNA reads TGTGCCAGCAGCCCAAGACTAGCCTCGGACAATGAGCAGTTCTTC. Its translation is CASSPRLASDNEQFF.

V usage is TRBV12-5 and J usage is TRBJ2-1; no clear D. This CDR3 is built from 11 residues. CDR1 is LGHNT, CDR2 FRNRAP, per germline. Deletions cut 2 bases from V and 10 bases from J, with 6 bases between. The CDR3 sequence: CASGLNGEQFF. In DNA form, the CDR3 reads TGTGCTAGTGGTTTGAACGGGGAGCAGTTCTTC.

This clone was seen only a few times. The CDR3 DNA follows: TGTGCCAGCAGTCGCAGCGGGAGGGGCTACAATGAGCAGTTCTTC. Protein sequence: CASSRSGRGYNEQFF. The genes are TRBV6-6 and TRBJ2-1; 10 nucleotides match TRBD2. The CDR3 has 15 amino acids. Germline V lookup: CDR1 MNHNY, CDR2 SVGAGI (reference sequence). V lost 5 bases and J lost 3; bases outside the gene matches: 4.

This clone was seen only a few times. The rearrangement joins TRBV2 to TRBJ2-7; 9 bases line up with TRBD1. In germline, CDR1 is SNHLY, CDR2 FYNNEI. The CDR3 spans 16 residues. Trimming took 2 bases from V and 2 from J; bases not matched to a gene: 7. CDR3 amino acids: CASSEQGQGWTYEQYF. As DNA, the CDR3 is TGTGCCAGCAGTGAACAAGGACAGGGGTGGACCTACGAGCAGTACTTC.

The rearrangement uses TRBV7-9 and TRBJ2-5; tentatively, D is TRBD1 (6 bases). This CDR3 has 13 amino acids. Trimming removed 5 bases from V and 7 bases from J, with 14 bases in between. The germline V gene encodes CDR1 SEHNR and CDR2 FQNEAQ (reference sequence). CDR3 residues: CASSISGVGTQYF. The DNA for the CDR3 is TGTGCCAGCAGCATTTCAGGGGTAGGGACCCAGTACTTC.

This chain joins TRBV6-5 and TRBJ2-1; 7 bases line up with TRBD2. The CDR3 consists of 15 residues. Trimming removed 6 bases from V and 4 bases from J; junction bases left unmatched: 9. Per the germline V gene, CDR1 is MNHEY and CDR2 is SVGAGI. For the CDR3, the DNA is TGTGCCAGCAGCTCAAGCGGGAACTATTACAATGAGCAGTTCTTC. Translated: CASSSSGNYYNEQFF.

The chain couples TRBV30 to TRBJ2-5; 7 nucleotides agree with TRBD2. There are 12 residues in the CDR3. The germline CDR1 and CDR2 sequences are GTSNPN and SVGIG (reference sequence). V gave up 3 bases and J gave up 5 bases; unmatched junction bases: 3. The CDR3 region has the DNA TGTGCCTGGAGCGGACTAGTTGAGACCCAGTACTTC. Protein: CAWSGLVETQYF.

This clone was counted only a few times. This chain joins TRBV18 and TRBJ1-5; no definite D call. V lost 6 bases, J lost 7 bases, and 16 bases lay in between. The germline V gene has CDR1 KGHSH and CDR2 LQKENI. This CDR3 is 14 amino acids long. CDR3 bases: TGTGCCAGCTCTACTACCCAAGTGGAACAGCCCCAGCATTTT. This sequence encodes CASSTTQVEQPQHF.

V is TRBV11-2 and J is TRBJ2-7; weak D call: TRBD2 (6 bases). Germline CDR1 is SGHAT and CDR2 is FQNNGV. This CDR3 has 14 amino acids. The V and J ends lost 1 base and 6 bases respectively, with 13 bases between them. CDR3 nucleotide sequence: TGTGCCAGCAGCTTAGCGGTGGCGGGGAGCGAGCAGTACTTC. Protein product: CASSLAVAGSEQYF.

This chain joins TRBV7-8 and TRBJ2-7, with 8 bases identical to TRBD1. The germline CDR1 and CDR2 sequences are SGHVS and FQNEAQ. The CDR3 consists of 15 residues. The V gene end was trimmed by 4 bases and the J gene end by 2 bases; junction bases not matched to a gene: 7. The DNA of the CDR3 is TGTGCCAGCAGCTATGGGACAGGACGCGCCTACGAGCAGTACTTC. Protein sequence: CASSYGTGRAYEQYF.

The rearrangement uses TRBV29-1 and TRBJ1-4; TRBD1 matches at 7 bases. The CDR3 consists of 12 residues. The germline gives CDR1 SQVTM, CDR2 ANQGSEA. Here the CDR3 reads CSGRQGREKLFF. CDR3 in DNA: TGCAGTGGGAGACAGGGACGTGAAAAACTGTTTTTT.

The chain uses TRBV15 and TRBJ2-7; D gene uncertain. The CDR3 is 14 residues long. The V gene lost 0 bases and the J gene lost 1 base, with 7 bases spanning the gap. The germline V gene encodes CDR1 LNHNV and CDR2 YYDKDF (reference sequence). CDR3 loop: CATSRDARSYEQYF. As DNA, the CDR3 is TGTGCCACCAGCAGAGACGCCCGGTCCTACGAGCAGTACTTC.